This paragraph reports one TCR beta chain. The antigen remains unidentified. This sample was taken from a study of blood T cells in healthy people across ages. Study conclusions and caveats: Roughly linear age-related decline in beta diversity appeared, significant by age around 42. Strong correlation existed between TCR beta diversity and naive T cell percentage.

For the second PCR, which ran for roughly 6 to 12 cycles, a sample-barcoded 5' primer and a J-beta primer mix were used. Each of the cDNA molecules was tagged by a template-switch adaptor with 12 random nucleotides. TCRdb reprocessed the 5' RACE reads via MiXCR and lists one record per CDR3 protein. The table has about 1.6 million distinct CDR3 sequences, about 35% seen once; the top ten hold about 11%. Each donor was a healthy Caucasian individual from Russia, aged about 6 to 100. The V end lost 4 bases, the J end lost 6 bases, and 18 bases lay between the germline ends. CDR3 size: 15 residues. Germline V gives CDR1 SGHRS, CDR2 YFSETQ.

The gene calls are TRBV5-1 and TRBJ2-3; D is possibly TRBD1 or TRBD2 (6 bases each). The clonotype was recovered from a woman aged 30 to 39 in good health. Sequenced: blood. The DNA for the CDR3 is TGCGCCAGCAGCCAGGGAGTGGGGGGCCCTGATACGCAGTATTTT. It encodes CASSQGVGGPDTQYF.